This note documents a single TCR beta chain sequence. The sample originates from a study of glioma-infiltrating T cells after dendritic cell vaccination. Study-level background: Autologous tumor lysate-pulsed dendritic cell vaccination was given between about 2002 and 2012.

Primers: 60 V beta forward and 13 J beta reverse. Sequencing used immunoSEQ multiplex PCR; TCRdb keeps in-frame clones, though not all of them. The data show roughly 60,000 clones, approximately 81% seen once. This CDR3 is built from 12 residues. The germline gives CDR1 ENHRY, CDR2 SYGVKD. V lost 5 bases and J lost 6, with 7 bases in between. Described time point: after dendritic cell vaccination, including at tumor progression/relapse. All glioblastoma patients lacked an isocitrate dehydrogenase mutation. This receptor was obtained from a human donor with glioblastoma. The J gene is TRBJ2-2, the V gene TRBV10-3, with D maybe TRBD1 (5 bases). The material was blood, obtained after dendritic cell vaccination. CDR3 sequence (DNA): TGTGCCATCAGTAGACAGTCCGGGGAGCTGTTTTTT. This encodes CAISRQSGELFF.